The rows below give T cell receptor beta chains drawn from one sample of a study of control samples from healthy donors and cancer patients. Sequencing used immunoSEQ multiplex PCR; TCRdb keeps in-frame clones, though not all of them. Found here are tens of thousands of clones, about nine tenths of them singletons; the top ten hold approximately 18%. The sample taken for sequencing was blood. The receptor source for this set is a man aged 45-65 years in good health. CDR3s include the opening cysteine and the closing phenylalanine or tryptophan. D genes are given only for firm matches. Some rows have no size entry. The others give once, few or many, or a class for an expanded clone.

d_call: NA
j_call: TRBJ1-2
v_call: TRBV5-1
clone_size: NA
cdr3_aa: CASSLEGISGYTF
cdr3_nt: TGCGCCAGCAGCTTGGAGGGGATAAGTGGCTACACCTTC

d_call: NA
j_call: TRBJ1-1
v_call: TRBV5-1
clone_size: NA
cdr3_aa: CASSLGGRAMNTEAFF
cdr3_nt: TGCGCCAGCAGCTTGGGCGGCAGGGCAATGAACACTGAAGCTTTCTTT

d_call: NA
j_call: TRBJ1-6
v_call: TRBV5-1
clone_size: NA
cdr3_aa: CASSLGRGNNSPLHF
cdr3_nt: TGCGCCAGCAGCTTGGGTAGGGGGAATAATTCACCCCTCCACTTT

d_call: NA
j_call: TRBJ2-2
v_call: TRBV28
clone_size: NA
cdr3_aa: CASSSRTGELFF
cdr3_nt: TGTGCCAGCAGTTCCAGGACCGGGGAGCTGTTTTTT

d_call: TRBD1
j_call: TRBJ2-2
v_call: TRBV30
clone_size: NA
cdr3_aa: CAVRTGVVGELFF
cdr3_nt: TGTGCTGTTAGGACAGGGGTCGTCGGGGAGCTGTTTTTT

d_call: NA
j_call: TRBJ2-3
v_call: TRBV6-5
clone_size: NA
cdr3_aa: CASSYSGGPRNTQYF
cdr3_nt: TGTGCCAGCAGTTACTCGGGGGGACCCCGCAATACGCAGTATTTT

d_call: NA
j_call: TRBJ2-2
v_call: TRBV19
clone_size: NA
cdr3_aa: CASSIPGELFF
cdr3_nt: TGTGCCAGTAGTATCCCCGGGGAGCTGTTTTTT

d_call: NA
j_call: TRBJ2-3
v_call: TRBV14
clone_size: NA
cdr3_aa: CASSQDIPIRYF
cdr3_nt: TGTGCCAGCAGCCAAGATATCCCCATAAGGTATTTT

d_call: NA
j_call: TRBJ1-3
v_call: TRBV7-9
clone_size: once
cdr3_aa: CASSERQAPSGNTIYF
cdr3_nt: TGTGCCAGCAGCGAAAGACAGGCTCCCTCTGGAAACACCATATATTTT

d_call: TRBD1
j_call: TRBJ1-2
v_call: TRBV6-6
clone_size: NA
cdr3_aa: CASSLMGQGDGYTF
cdr3_nt: TGTGCCAGCAGTCTTATGGGACAGGGTGATGGCTACACCTTC

d_call: NA
j_call: TRBJ1-2
v_call: TRBV27
clone_size: NA
cdr3_aa: CASSSRGDGYGYTF
cdr3_nt: TGTGCCAGCAGTTCACGAGGGGATGGCTATGGCTACACCTTC

d_call: TRBD1
j_call: TRBJ1-1
v_call: TRBV18
clone_size: NA
cdr3_aa: CASSPSDRMNTEAFF
cdr3_nt: TGTGCCAGCTCACCATCGGACAGGATGAACACTGAAGCTTTCTTT

d_call: NA
j_call: TRBJ1-3
v_call: TRBV3-1/TRBV3-2
clone_size: NA
cdr3_aa: CASSPGVGNTIYF
cdr3_nt: TGTGCCAGCAGCCCAGGGGTTGGAAACACCATATATTTT

d_call: NA
j_call: TRBJ1-5
v_call: TRBV7-2
clone_size: once
cdr3_aa: CASSSRINQPQHF
cdr3_nt: TGTGCCAGCAGCTCGCGAATCAATCAGCCCCAGCATTTT

d_call: NA
j_call: TRBJ2-4
v_call: TRBV29-1
clone_size: NA
cdr3_aa: CSARWPAKNIQYF
cdr3_nt: TGCAGCGCCCGGTGGCCAGCCAAAAACATTCAGTACTTC

d_call: TRBD1
j_call: TRBJ2-7
v_call: TRBV6-1
clone_size: NA
cdr3_aa: CASSEGGQIYEQYF
cdr3_nt: TGTGCCAGCAGTGAAGGGGGACAGATTTACGAGCAGTACTTC

d_call: NA
j_call: TRBJ2-5
v_call: TRBV7-2
clone_size: NA
cdr3_aa: CASSLSGYQETQYF
cdr3_nt: TGTGCCAGCAGCCTTAGCGGCTACCAAGAGACCCAGTACTTC

d_call: NA
j_call: TRBJ1-1
v_call: TRBV2
clone_size: NA
cdr3_aa: CASSEEYGSRGF
cdr3_nt: TGTGCCAGCAGTGAAGAATACGGATCTAGGGGCTTT

d_call: NA
j_call: TRBJ1-5
v_call: TRBV4-2
clone_size: NA
cdr3_aa: CASSQDVRQPQHF
cdr3_nt: TGTGCCAGCAGCCAAGATGTGCGTCAGCCCCAGCATTTT

d_call: NA
j_call: TRBJ2-6
v_call: TRBV7-2
clone_size: NA
cdr3_aa: CASSAGGAGANVLTF
cdr3_nt: TGTGCCAGCAGCGCCGGAGGAGCTGGGGCCAACGTCCTGACTTTC

d_call: NA
j_call: TRBJ2-3
v_call: TRBV13
clone_size: few
cdr3_aa: CASSAQFGTHTDTQYF
cdr3_nt: TGTGCCAGCAGCGCCCAGTTCGGGACACACACAGATACGCAGTATTTT

d_call: NA
j_call: TRBJ1-4
v_call: TRBV24-1
clone_size: NA
cdr3_aa: CATSGELGEKLFF
cdr3_nt: TGTGCCACCAGTGGGGAATTGGGGGAAAAACTGTTTTTT

d_call: NA
j_call: TRBJ1-1
v_call: TRBV5-6
clone_size: NA
cdr3_aa: CASTAGGLTEAFF
cdr3_nt: TGTGCCAGCACCGCTGGGGGATTGACTGAAGCTTTCTTT

d_call: TRBD1
j_call: TRBJ2-7
v_call: TRBV27
clone_size: NA
cdr3_aa: CASGTGPYEQYF
cdr3_nt: TGTGCCAGCGGGACAGGACCCTACGAGCAGTACTTC

d_call: TRBD1
j_call: TRBJ1-1
v_call: TRBV5-1
clone_size: NA
cdr3_aa: CASSGTPGTGEAFF
cdr3_nt: TGCGCCAGCAGCGGCACTCCCGGGACAGGTGAAGCTTTCTTT

d_call: NA
j_call: TRBJ1-2
v_call: TRBV19
clone_size: NA
cdr3_aa: CASSPQGPYGYTF
cdr3_nt: TGTGCCAGTAGTCCCCAGGGCCCCTATGGCTACACCTTC

d_call: NA
j_call: TRBJ1-5
v_call: TRBV6-2/TRBV6-3
clone_size: NA
cdr3_aa: CASSSGGQPQHF
cdr3_nt: TGTGCCAGCAGTTCGGGTGGTCAGCCCCAGCATTTT

d_call: NA
j_call: TRBJ2-3
v_call: TRBV11-2
clone_size: NA
cdr3_aa: CASSPRPDTQYF
cdr3_nt: TGTGCCAGCAGCCCCCGCCCTGATACGCAGTATTTT

d_call: NA
j_call: TRBJ1-4
v_call: TRBV27
clone_size: once
cdr3_aa: CASSRTWRNEKLFF
cdr3_nt: TGTGCCAGCAGTCGAACTTGGCGCAATGAAAAACTGTTTTTT

d_call: NA
j_call: TRBJ1-1
v_call: TRBV4-2
clone_size: NA
cdr3_aa: CASSQDIRVPNTEAFF
cdr3_nt: TGTGCCAGCAGCCAAGATATAAGGGTCCCGAACACTGAAGCTTTCTTT

d_call: NA
j_call: TRBJ1-1
v_call: TRBV6-5
clone_size: NA
cdr3_aa: CASIRDWGTEAFF
cdr3_nt: TGTGCCAGCATCCGAGACTGGGGGACTGAAGCTTTCTTT